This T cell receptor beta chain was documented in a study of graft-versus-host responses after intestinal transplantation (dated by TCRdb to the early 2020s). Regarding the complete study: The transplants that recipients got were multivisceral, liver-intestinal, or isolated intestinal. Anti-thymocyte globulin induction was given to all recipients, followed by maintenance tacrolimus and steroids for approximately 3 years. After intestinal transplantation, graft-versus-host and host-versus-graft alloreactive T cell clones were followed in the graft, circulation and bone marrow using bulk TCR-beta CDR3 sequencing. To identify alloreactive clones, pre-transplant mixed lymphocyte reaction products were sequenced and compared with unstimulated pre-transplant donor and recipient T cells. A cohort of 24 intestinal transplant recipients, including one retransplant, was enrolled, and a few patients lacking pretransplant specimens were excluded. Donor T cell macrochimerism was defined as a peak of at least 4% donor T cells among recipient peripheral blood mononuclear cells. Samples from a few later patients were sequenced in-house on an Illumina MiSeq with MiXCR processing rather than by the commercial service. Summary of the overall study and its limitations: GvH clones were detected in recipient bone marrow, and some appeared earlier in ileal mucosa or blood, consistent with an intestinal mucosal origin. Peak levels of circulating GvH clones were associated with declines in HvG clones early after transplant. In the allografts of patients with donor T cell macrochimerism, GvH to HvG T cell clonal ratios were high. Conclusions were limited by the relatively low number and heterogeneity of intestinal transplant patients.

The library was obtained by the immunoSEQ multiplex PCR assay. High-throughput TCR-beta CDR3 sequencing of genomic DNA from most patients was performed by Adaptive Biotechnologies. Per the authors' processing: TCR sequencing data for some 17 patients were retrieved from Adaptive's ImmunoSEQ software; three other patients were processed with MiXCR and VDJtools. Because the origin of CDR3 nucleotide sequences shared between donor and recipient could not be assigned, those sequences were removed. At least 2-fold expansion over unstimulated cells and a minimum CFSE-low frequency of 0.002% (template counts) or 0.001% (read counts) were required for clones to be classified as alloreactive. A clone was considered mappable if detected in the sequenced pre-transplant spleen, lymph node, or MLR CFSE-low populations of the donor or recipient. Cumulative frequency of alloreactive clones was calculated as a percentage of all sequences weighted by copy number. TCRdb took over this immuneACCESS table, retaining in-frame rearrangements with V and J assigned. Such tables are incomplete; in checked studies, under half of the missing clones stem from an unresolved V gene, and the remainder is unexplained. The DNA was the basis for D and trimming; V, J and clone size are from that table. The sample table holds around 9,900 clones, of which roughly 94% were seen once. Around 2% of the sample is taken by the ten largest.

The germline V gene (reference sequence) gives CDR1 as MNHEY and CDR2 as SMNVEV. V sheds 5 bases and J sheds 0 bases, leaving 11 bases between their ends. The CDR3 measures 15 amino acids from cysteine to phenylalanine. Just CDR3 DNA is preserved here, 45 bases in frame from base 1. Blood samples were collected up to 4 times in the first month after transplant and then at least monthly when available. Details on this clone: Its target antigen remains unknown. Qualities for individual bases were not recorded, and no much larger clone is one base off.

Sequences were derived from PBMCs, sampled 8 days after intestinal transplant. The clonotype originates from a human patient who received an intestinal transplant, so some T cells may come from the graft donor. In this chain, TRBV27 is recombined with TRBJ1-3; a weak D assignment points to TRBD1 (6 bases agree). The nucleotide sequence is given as TGTGCCAGCAGTCCCCTGGGACACTCTGGAAACACCATATATTTT. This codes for CASSPLGHSGNTIYF.